Below, 27 T cell receptor beta chains from the same sample are listed, as sequenced in a study of patients and donors after allogeneic stem cell transplantation. TCRdb reprocessed the RT-PCR reads via MiXCR and lists one record per CDR3 protein. The sample has 110,000 or so distinct CDR3 sequences; 35% are singletons. Sequencing was done on a sample of blood, either unsorted or a sorted T cell fraction (not recorded which). These receptors were obtained from a human donor who was either an allogeneic HSCT recipient or a stem cell or donor lymphocyte infusion donor (not recorded which). It is not recorded whose cells these are; they may come from a transplant donor.

The table lists this clonotype with a few counts. The V gene is TRBV20-1, the J gene TRBJ1-4; tentative D call: TRBD1 (6 bases). Trimming removed 5 bases from V and 8 bases from J, with 15 bases in between. Germline CDR1 is DFQATT and CDR2 is SNEGSKA (reference sequence). CDR3 size: 13 residues. In DNA form, the CDR3 reads TGCAGTGCTTTGGACAGCCGGGGGGAAAAACTGTTTTTT. Its translation: CSALDSRGEKLFF.

This clonotype was picked up one time. One end of the junction is discordant with germline, which a read error may explain. V gene TRBV6-5 combines with J gene TRBJ2-1; 12 bases fit TRBD2. This CDR3 has 14 amino acids. CDR1 is MNHEY, CDR2 SVGAGI, per germline. The CDR3 nucleotides are TGTTCCAGCAGCCGACTAGCGGGAGTAAATGAGCAGTTCTTC. Amino acids: CSSSRLAGVNEQFF.

This sequence joins TRBV28 and TRBJ1-1; D is uncertain. CDR1 is MDHEN, CDR2 SYDVKM, per germline. Trimming shortened V by 4 bases and J by 1 base, and 10 bases separated the two germline ends. CDR3 length equals 14 residues. The CDR3 coding sequence is TGTGCCAGCAGTTACTTAGGGAAGAACACTGAAGCTTTCTTT. Its translation is CASSYLGKNTEAFF. The variable domain in full, completed from reference TRBV28 and TRBJ1-1, reads DVKVTQSSRYLVKRTGEKVFLECVQDMDHENMFWYRQDPGLGLRLIYFSYDVKMKEKGDIPEGYSVSREKKERFSLILESASTNQTSMYLCASSYLGKNTEAFFGQGTRLTVV.

Of note for this clonotype: One end of the junction fails to match germline, which may point to a read error. J is TRBJ2-1 and V is TRBV12-3 or TRBV12-4; the D is unclear. The CDR3 sequence is 15 residues long. The CDR3 loop reads CASCLSRGYYNEQFF. CDR3 sequence (DNA): TGTGCCAGCTGTTTGAGTCGAGGTTACTACAATGAGCAGTTCTTC.

The chain links TRBV18 to TRBJ1-2, with a tentative D call TRBD1 (6 bases). With 6 bases removed from V and 6 bases from J, the gap between germline ends came to 20 bases. Germline V gene data show CDR1 as KGHSH and CDR2 as LQKENI. This CDR3 contains 15 residues. The CDR3 here is CASSLDRRLYDGYTF. The CDR3 nucleotides read TGTGCCAGCTCTCTCGACAGGAGGCTTTACGATGGCTACACCTTC.

The chain recombines TRBV4-2 with TRBJ2-1; 7 bases are a match to TRBD2. Per germline, CDR1 LGHNA and CDR2 YNFKEQ. CDR3 length: 14 residues. With V trimmed by 1 base and J by 4 bases, 1 base remained unmatched. The CDR3, as DNA: TGTGCCAGCAGCCAAGTCGGGGGGTACAATGAGCAGTTCTTC. Translated, it gives CASSQVGGYNEQFF.

The chain carries TRBV29-1 and TRBJ1-1; perhaps TRBD1 as D (6 bases). The V and J ends lost 0 bases and 4 bases respectively, with 18 bases between them. Germline V gene lookup returns CDR1 SQVTM and CDR2 ANQGSEA. The CDR3 totals 16 residues. The CDR3 here is CSVEDWSRGGGTEAFF. The CDR3 coding sequence is TGCAGCGTTGAAGATTGGAGCAGGGGCGGGGGCACTGAAGCTTTCTTT.

This chain links TRBV29-1 with TRBJ2-1; 12 nucleotides line up with TRBD2. The CDR3 runs to 14 residues. The junction had 8 bases not matched to a gene; V was cut back by 7 bases and J by 7 bases. Germline CDR1 SQVTM, CDR2 ANQGSEA. The CDR3 loop is CSGRLAGVGNEQFF. The CDR3 coding sequence is TGCAGCGGGAGACTAGCGGGAGTCGGGAATGAGCAGTTCTTC.

This clonotype was picked up a small number of times. This chain uses TRBV12-3 or TRBV12-4 with TRBJ2-7, with D unresolved. Trimming cost V 5 bases and J 1 base, with 12 bases left between them. There are 14 residues in the CDR3. The CDR3 region has the DNA TGTGCCAGCAGTCATAAAAGAAGATCCTACGAGCAGTACTTC. This translates into CASSHKRRSYEQYF.

In its sample, this clonotype was seen many times. V is TRBV29-1 and J is TRBJ1-5; tentatively, D is TRBD1 (5 bases). The V end was cut by 7 bases, the J end by 0 bases, with 13 bases between. CDR3 length equals 14 residues. Per the germline V gene, CDR1 is SQVTM and CDR2 is ANQGSEA. The CDR3 is CSASGGPSNQPQHF. The CDR3 coding sequence is TGCAGCGCCTCCGGGGGACCTAGCAATCAGCCCCAGCATTTT.

The J gene is TRBJ1-6, the V gene TRBV4-3; 7 bases align to TRBD1. The CDR3 consists of 16 residues. Looked up from germline, CDR1 is LGHNA and CDR2 is YSLEER. The J segment lost 8 bases and the V segment lost 0 bases, leaving 7 bases of the junction unmatched. In nucleotides, the CDR3 is TGCGCCAGCAGCCAAGATACAGGGGTGGTGGATTCACCCCTCCACTTT. It encodes CASSQDTGVVDSPLHF.

This clonotype was seen only a few times. In DNA, the CDR3 is TGTGCCAGCAGTGACCCCAAGGAGCAGTACTTC. Its translation is CASSDPKEQYF. The gene calls are TRBV12-3 or TRBV12-4 and TRBJ2-7; no firm D call. CDR3 length equals 11 residues. V was cut by 5 bases and J by 7 bases, with 9 bases left in between.

The CDR3 reads CASSPRGELNYGYTF. DNA of the CDR3: TGTGCCAGCAGCCCTCGCGGGGAGCTAAACTATGGCTACACCTTC. V usage is TRBV6-2 or TRBV6-3 and J usage is TRBJ1-2; D unresolved. Germline-derived CDR1 and CDR2 are MNHEY and SVGEGT. This CDR3 contains 15 residues. V lost 6 bases and J lost 2, with 16 bases in between.

The chain employs TRBV5-1 and TRBJ2-7, with 7 bases lining up with TRBD2. With V trimmed by 6 bases and J by 3 bases, 9 bases remained unmatched. Germline values: CDR1 SGHRS, CDR2 YFSETQ. The CDR3 runs to 14 residues. The chain's CDR3 is CASTTSSGDYEQYF. CDR3 nucleotide sequence: TGCGCCAGCACCACTTCTAGCGGCGACTACGAGCAGTACTTC.

This chain uses TRBV6-2 or TRBV6-3 with TRBJ2-7; D not resolved. CDR3 length: 11 residues. Germline V gene lookup returns CDR1 MNHEY and CDR2 SVGEGT. Trimming took off 5 bases at V and 6 bases at J, with 8 bases between the two ends. DNA for the CDR3: TGTGCCAGCAGTCTGTCCAGCGAGCAGTACTTC. Encoded protein: CASSLSSEQYF.

The chain carries TRBV9 and TRBJ2-7, with 7 bases that match TRBD1. This CDR3 is 14 amino acids long. V dropped 4 bases and J dropped 2; count of bases not matched to a gene: 6. From germline, CDR1 is SGDLS and CDR2 YYNGEE. The CDR3 protein is CASSPRTGAYEQYF. DNA for the CDR3: TGTGCCAGCAGCCCCCGGACAGGTGCCTACGAGCAGTACTTC.

This clonotype has more than one count but fewer than ten. The chain uses TRBV6-5 and TRBJ1-6; TRBD1 matches 9 bases. From germline, CDR1 is MNHEY and CDR2 SVGAGI. The trim removed 6 bases at V and 7 bases at J, leaving 7 bases unmatched. CDR3 length: 15 amino acids. The CDR3 bases are TGTGCCAGCAGACCCGTCGGACAGGGGAATTCACCCCTCCACTTT. This codes for CASRPVGQGNSPLHF.

V usage is TRBV15 and J usage is TRBJ1-2; a weak D match, TRBD1 (5 bases). The CDR3 is 13 amino acids. CDR1 and CDR2 (germline): LNHNV, YYDKDF (reference sequence). Between the trimmed V and J ends, which lost 3 bases and 5 bases, there was a span of 10 bases. The CDR3 nucleotides read TGTGCCACCAGCAGGAGACGGGGGTATGGCTACACCTTC. This gives the protein CATSRRRGYGYTF. Using reference TRBV15 and TRBJ1-2 for the parts outside the CDR3, the full variable domain is DAMVIQNPRYQVTQFGKPVTLSCSQTLNHNVMYWYQQKSSQAPKLLFHYYDKDFNNEADTPDNFQSRRPNTSFCFLDIRSPGLGDTAMYLCATSRRRGYGYTFGSGTRLTVV.

This clonotype appeared a few times. The rearrangement uses TRBV6-5 and TRBJ1-1, with 8 positions matching TRBD1. The CDR3 contains 15 residues. V lost 6 bases and J lost 0; bases outside the gene matches: 6. From germline, CDR1 is MNHEY and CDR2 SVGAGI. CDR3 sequence reads: CASRPRGLMNTEAFF. The DNA for the CDR3 is TGTGCCAGCAGGCCCAGGGGGCTCATGAACACTGAAGCTTTCTTT.

This clonotype was counted only a few times. This chain connects TRBV6-6 to TRBJ2-7; 10 bases map to TRBD2. This CDR3 comprises 15 residues. Per the germline V gene, CDR1 is MNHNY and CDR2 is SVGAGI (reference sequence). Unmatched junction bases numbered 7, after V lost 4 bases and J lost 4 bases. Written as DNA, the CDR3 is TGTGCCAGCAGTTCCTTAGCGGGAGGTTTGTACGAGCAGTACTTC. Protein: CASSSLAGGLYEQYF.

This clonotype showed up just a few times. The chain links TRBV29-1 to TRBJ2-1; D ambiguous. This CDR3 region has 12 residues. The germline gives CDR1 SQVTM, CDR2 ANQGSEA. V was shortened by 2 bases and J by 9 bases, with 11 bases between the two germline ends. The CDR3 region is CSVESKGIEQFF. The DNA of the CDR3 is TGCAGCGTTGAAAGTAAGGGTATTGAGCAGTTCTTC.

This rearrangement joins TRBV9 to TRBJ2-7, with D maybe TRBD1 (5 bases). The germline gives CDR1 SGDLS, CDR2 YYNGEE. Trimming removed 4 bases from V and 6 bases from J, with 17 bases in between. The CDR3 spans 14 residues. CDR3 region: CASSPLTQGSEQYF. The CDR3 nucleotides read TGTGCCAGCAGCCCTTTAACGCAGGGCAGCGAGCAGTACTTC.

This clonotype appeared many times. The J gene is TRBJ1-4, the V gene TRBV20-1; tentative D call: TRBD1 (6 bases). Germline CDR1 is DFQATT and CDR2 is SNEGSKA (reference sequence). CDR3 length: 15 residues. Trimming pared 2 bases from V and 6 bases from J, leaving 16 bases between. In DNA form, the CDR3 reads TGCAGTGCTAGAAACCAACAGGGAAGCGATGAAAAACTGTTTTTT. This codes for CSARNQQGSDEKLFF.

V usage is TRBV7-2 and J usage is TRBJ1-2; TRBD1 agrees at 7 bases. Germline V gene lookup returns CDR1 SGHTA and CDR2 FQGNSA. V lost 1 base and J lost 4; bases outside the gene matches: 6. The CDR3 loop spans 15 amino acids. This chain's CDR3 is CASSLVGQISYGYTF. The DNA of the CDR3 is TGTGCCAGCAGCTTAGTGGGACAGATCTCCTATGGCTACACCTTC.

The chain uses TRBV12-3 or TRBV12-4 and TRBJ1-1; D unresolved. Trimming removed 6 bases from V and 1 base from J, with 9 bases in between. The CDR3 is made up of 13 amino acids. This CDR3 is CASSPDGNTEAFF. The CDR3 bases are TGTGCCAGCAGCCCGGACGGGAACACTGAAGCTTTCTTT.

The V and J genes are TRBV7-4 and TRBJ1-5; D gene uncertain. The CDR3 length is 15 residues. CDR1 is SGHVT, CDR2 SQSDAQ, per germline. V lost 2 bases and J lost 0, with 8 bases in between. CDR3: CASSLRSHSNQPQHF. The DNA for the CDR3 is TGTGCCAGCAGCTTAAGGTCCCATAGCAATCAGCCCCAGCATTTT.

As regards this clonotype: One end of the junction varies from germline; a read error may be responsible. V gene TRBV7-9 combines with J gene TRBJ2-7; TRBD1 is a possible D gene (6 bases). The length of the CDR3 is 15 residues. CDR1 SEHNR and CDR2 FQNEAQ come from the germline V gene (reference sequence). The CDR3 nucleotides are TGTACCAGCAGCTTAGGGGCCATCAGGGGTTACGAGCAGTACTTC. It specifies CTSSLGAIRGYEQYF.